These 19 T cell receptor beta chains originate from one sample sequenced in a study of shared clonotypes between healthy human individuals. The method was immunoSEQ multiplex PCR; TCRdb's version includes in-frame clones alone and lacks a portion of them. Of approximately 2.1 million clones in the sample, more than 80% are singletons; the top ten hold about 0.39%. Sequenced material: naive CD4+ T cells from PBMCs. Indicated subset: CD45RA+ positively selected. The origin of the receptors is a man younger than 35 in good health. Some clones in this sample may be carry-over from other donors' samples.

This chain uses TRBV6-5 with TRBJ2-3; 10 bases fit TRBD2. Trimming removed 6 bases from V and 2 bases from J; junction bases left unmatched: 2. The germline CDR1 and CDR2 sequences are MNHEY and SVGAGI. CDR3 length: 14 residues. CDR3 sequence: CASRLAGNTDTQYF. In DNA form, the CDR3 reads TGTGCCAGCAGACTAGCGGGAAACACAGATACGCAGTATTTT.

The chain joins TRBV28 to TRBJ1-2, with a tentative D call TRBD1 (5 bases). The V gene lost 6 bases and the J gene lost 5 bases, with 7 bases spanning the gap. CDR3 length: 11 residues. Per germline, CDR1 MDHEN and CDR2 SYDVKM. The CDR3 DNA sequence: TGTGCCAGCAGGGGGCATTATGGCTACACCTTC. This translates into CASRGHYGYTF.

Turning to this clone: The sample contains more than one DNA sequence encoding this CDR3. This rearrangement joins TRBV5-4 to TRBJ2-3, with 10 bases fitting TRBD2. V gave up 2 bases and J gave up 5 bases; unmatched junction bases: 5. The CDR3 runs to 15 residues. Germline V gene lookup returns CDR1 SGHNT and CDR2 YYREEE (reference sequence). CDR3 sequence reads: CASSFGLAGEDTQYF. In nucleotides, the CDR3 is TGTGCCAGCAGCTTCGGGCTAGCGGGAGAAGATACGCAGTATTTT.

The chain joins TRBV10-3 to TRBJ2-7, with 10 bases that match TRBD2. The CDR3 covers 17 residues. The germline gives CDR1 ENHRY, CDR2 SYGVKD. Trimming cost V 3 bases and J 3 bases; bases outside gene matches: 11. The CDR3: CAISEVASGSSFYEQYF. In DNA form, the CDR3 reads TGTGCCATCAGTGAAGTGGCTAGCGGGAGTTCCTTCTACGAGCAGTACTTC.

The gene calls are TRBV7-2 and TRBJ1-3, with D unclear. Between the trimmed V and J ends, which lost 5 bases and 0 bases, there was a span of 8 bases. The germline CDR1 and CDR2 sequences are SGHTA and FQGNSA. The CDR3 is 14 amino acids. CDR3 protein: CASSRTGSGNTIYF. The DNA for the CDR3 is TGTGCCAGCAGCCGGACGGGCTCTGGAAACACCATATATTTT. Looking up the rest from reference TRBV7-2 and TRBJ1-3 gives the full variable domain: GAGVSQSPSNKVTEKGKDVELRCDPISGHTALYWYRQSLGQGLEFLIYFQGNSAPDKSGLPSDRFSAERTGGSVSTLTIQRTQQEDSAVYLCASSRTGSGNTIYFGEGSWLTVV.

This clone was picked up one time. The chain is built from TRBV28 and TRBJ2-7; D is possibly TRBD1 or TRBD2 (5 bases each). Germline V gene sequence: CDR1 MDHEN, CDR2 SYDVKM. The V end was cut by 8 bases, the J end by 7 bases, with 18 bases between. The CDR3 loop spans 13 amino acids. CDR3 in amino acids: CASRGAPTLEQYF. DNA of the CDR3: TGTGCCAGCCGAGGGGCTCCGACTTTGGAGCAGTACTTC.

This chain connects TRBV28 to TRBJ2-3, with 8 bases identical to TRBD2. Trimming removed 10 bases from V and 4 bases from J; junction bases left unmatched: 10. The CDR3 spans 14 residues. CDR1 MDHEN and CDR2 SYDVKM come from the germline V gene. The DNA of the CDR3 is TGTGCCACCGTTAAAGCGGGAGTCGCAGATACGCAGTATTTT. This codes for CATVKAGVADTQYF.

This chain joins TRBV18 and TRBJ1-1, with unresolved D. The CDR3 loop spans 12 amino acids. The V gene lost 6 bases and the J gene lost 7 bases, with 12 bases spanning the gap. The germline gives CDR1 KGHSH, CDR2 LQKENI. CDR3 region: CASSPGTSEAFF. The CDR3 DNA is TGTGCCAGCTCCCCTGGAACAAGTGAAGCTTTCTTT.

The genes are TRBV4-1 and TRBJ2-5; TRBD1 matches at 9 bases. The ends lost 1 base at V and 1 base at J; junction bases unmatched: 1. This CDR3 is 15 amino acids long. Germline CDR1 and CDR2: MGHRA and YSYEKL. CDR3 DNA: TGCGCCAGCAGCCAAGTGGGACAGGGCCAAGAGACCCAGTACTTC. Its translation is CASSQVGQGQETQYF.

The rearrangement joins TRBV5-5 to TRBJ2-2; TRBD2 aligns across 10 bases. The CDR3 has 15 residues. From germline, CDR1 is SGHKS and CDR2 YYEKEE (reference sequence). The V and J ends lost 1 base and 4 bases, in that order; junction bases with no gene match: 1. Here the CDR3 DNA reads TGTGCCAGCAGCTTGCTAGCGGGAGCCACCGGGGAGCTGTTTTTT. Protein: CASSLLAGATGELFF. The full variable domain, in which reference TRBV5-5 and TRBJ2-2 provide the parts outside the CDR3, is DAGVTQSPTHLIKTRGQQVTLRCSPISGHKSVSWYQQVLGQGPQFIFQYYEKEERGRGNFPDRFSARQFPNYSSELNVNALLLGDSALYLCASSLLAGATGELFFGEGSRLTVL.

This chain connects TRBV27 to TRBJ2-5; 13 bases are shared with TRBD2. The CDR3 has 14 residues. The J segment lost 5 bases and the V segment lost 9 bases, leaving 6 bases of the junction unmatched. The germline V gene encodes CDR1 MNHEY and CDR2 SMNVEV (reference sequence). CDR3 DNA sequence: TGTGCCAGTCGTTTGACTAGCGGGAGGGAGACCCAGTACTTC. This codes for CASRLTSGRETQYF.

V and J are TRBV6-6 and TRBJ2-5; TRBD1 might be the D (5 bases). Germline V gene sequence: CDR1 MNHNY, CDR2 SVGAGI (reference sequence). The V gene lost 5 bases and the J gene lost 0 bases, with 13 bases spanning the gap. The CDR3 consists of 15 residues. The chain's CDR3 is CASSRRKDNQETQYF. The CDR3 DNA reads TGTGCCAGCAGTCGTCGGAAGGACAACCAAGAGACCCAGTACTTC.

This clone was seen only a few times. The J gene is TRBJ1-2, the V gene TRBV30; D is unclear. Germline CDR1 reads GTSNPN; CDR2 reads SVGIG (reference sequence). CDR3 length equals 12 residues. The germline V and J ends were trimmed by 0 bases and 2 bases, with 4 bases remaining between them. The CDR3 here is CAWSVSNYGYTF. The CDR3 DNA follows: TGTGCCTGGAGTGTGTCGAACTATGGCTACACCTTC.

This chain uses TRBV30 with TRBJ1-2; D remains unclear. CDR1 and CDR2 (germline): GTSNPN, SVGIG (reference sequence). The CDR3 loop spans 15 amino acids. Trimming stripped 4 bases from V and 6 bases from J, with 21 bases between. The CDR3 DNA reads TGTGCCTGGACGAACGCCTACATCGATCGGAATGGCTACACCTTC. Its translation is CAWTNAYIDRNGYTF.

The gene calls are TRBV6-4 and TRBJ2-1; 10 nucleotides match TRBD1. The CDR3 spans 13 residues. Germline loops: CDR1 MRHNA, CDR2 SNTAGT. V lost 3 bases to trimming and J lost 14 bases; unmatched junction nucleotides: 7. The DNA of the CDR3 is TGTGCCAGCAGTGAGGCCGGACAGGGGGTAAAGTTCTTC. Translation: CASSEAGQGVKFF.

The chain combines TRBV5-5 with TRBJ1-1, with D unclear. This CDR3 is built from 14 residues. Trimming took 1 base from V and 5 from J, leaving 12 bases between them. Germline lookup yields CDR1 SGHKS and CDR2 YYEKEE (reference sequence). Here the CDR3 DNA reads TGTGCCAGCAGCTTGATTCCAGGAAATACTGAAGCTTTCTTT. The encoded protein is CASSLIPGNTEAFF.

The chain recombines TRBV19 with TRBJ2-5; TRBD2 might be the D (6 bases). The J call is uncertain, as TRBJ2-7 better fits the DNA end. The CDR3 is 17 residues long. Germline assignment: CDR1 LNHDA and CDR2 SQIVND (reference sequence). Here the CDR3 DNA reads TGTGCCAGTAGTATAGCCGCGGGGTGGCAGGCCACCTACGAGCAGTACTTC. It specifies CASSIAAGWQATYEQYF.

V gene TRBV7-2 combines with J gene TRBJ2-2, with a possible D match to TRBD1 (6 bases). The V end lost 6 bases, the J end lost 1 base, and 21 bases lay between the germline ends. The germline CDR1 and CDR2 sequences are SGHTA and FQGNSA. The CDR3 contains 18 residues. The CDR3, as DNA: TGTGCCAGCAGAAGGGAGCGGCAGGGGATTTGGAACACCGGGGAGCTGTTTTTT. Its translation: CASRRERQGIWNTGELFF.

V is TRBV5-1 and J is TRBJ2-1, with 8 bases that match TRBD2. Germline CDR1 reads SGHRS; CDR2 reads YFSETQ. The CDR3 is 16 residues long. V dropped 4 bases and J dropped 2; count of bases not matched to a gene: 8. CDR3 residues: CASSVAGSPAYNEQFF. The CDR3 DNA sequence: TGCGCCAGCAGCGTAGCGGGGAGCCCCGCCTACAATGAGCAGTTCTTC.